This T cell receptor beta chain was sequenced for a study of cytomegalovirus exposure and HLA in healthy donors. V gave up 1 base and J gave up 2 bases; unmatched junction bases: 6. The CDR3 consists of 16 residues. In germline, CDR1 is MNHEY, CDR2 SVGAGI. Study observations and caveats: The authors reported that TCR beta sequences could predict HLA-A and HLA-B alleles. These predictions were accurate for most subjects in the first cohort. Productive status was seen about 87% or about 30% of the time for most TCR beta V segments in an earlier analysis. An apparent linkage of common viral pathogens to several of the most significant clusters emerged in a later analysis. The authors later found TCR association rates varying by HLA locus, with DRB1 most and HLA-C fewest.

As for this clone: Its target is unknown.

Primers for the PCR totalled 60 Vbeta and 13 Jbeta. Method: immunoSEQ multiplex PCR; TCRdb's copy keeps in-frame clones and lacks some. The sample has some 51,000 clones. This chain joins TRBV6-5 and TRBJ2-7, with TRBD1 matching over 9 bases. Source material: PBMCs. This receptor was taken from a man between 45 and 60 years old in good health and CMV-seropositive. DNA for the CDR3: TGTGCCAGCAGTTACTATTGGACAGGGGAAACCTACGAGCAGTACTTC. It encodes CASSYYWTGETYEQYF.